Detailed here is one TCR beta chain. Its target is unknown. The data derive from a study of shared clonotypes between healthy human individuals. Germline CDR1 MNHNS, CDR2 SASEGT. V was shortened by 4 bases and J by 5 bases, with 11 bases between the two germline ends. The CDR3 length is 13 residues. Study observations and caveats: Having only a few donors restricted how much genetic and exposure-history diversity was captured.

Donation came from healthy HIV-negative adults that had no recent acute infections or vaccinations. CD45RA-negative memory and CD45RA+ naive subsets were split from the CD4+ cells. TCRdb's table, derived via immunoSEQ multiplex PCR, lists solely in-frame clones and lacks some. The profile covers about 1 million clones, with about 70% appearing a single time and roughly 1.5% taken by the ten largest. The rearrangement uses TRBV6-1 and TRBJ1-1; no definite D call. The receptor comes from a young man in good health. Input material: memory CD4+ T cells sorted from blood. Subset in this sample: CD45RA-negative fraction. The CDR3 sequence is CASSVSLGTEAFF. The CDR3, as DNA: TGTGCCAGCAGTGTTTCGCTCGGGACTGAAGCTTTCTTT.